This passage covers 28 T cell receptor beta chains from one sample sequenced in a study of CD8 T cells in ankylosing spondylitis. Study results and caveats: Seven or eight highly homologous variants made up a TCR beta motif, and this motif appeared characteristic of ankylosing spondylitis blood.

TCRdb ran MiXCR on the 5' RACE reads and lists one entry per CDR3 protein. The sample carries 670,000 or so distinct CDR3 sequences, 15% to 20% recorded once. For these receptors, no antigen is known. The specimen was blood, either unsorted or a sorted T cell fraction (not recorded which). Every receptor here comes from a male donor with ankylosing spondylitis.

This sequence joins TRBV3-1 and TRBJ1-4; perhaps TRBD1 as D (5 bases). Trimming pared 5 bases from V and 5 bases from J, leaving 21 bases between. The germline V gene has CDR1 LGHDT and CDR2 YNNKEL (reference sequence). The CDR3 is 17 amino acids. This CDR3 reads CASSAISGGTLNEKLFF. CDR3 in DNA: TGTGCCAGCAGCGCTATCTCCGGAGGGACCCTCAATGAAAAACTGTTTTTT.

This clonotype occurred a few times. The V call is TRBV27, the J call TRBJ1-1; 8 bases line up with TRBD1. Germline assignment: CDR1 MNHEY and CDR2 SMNVEV (reference sequence). CDR3 length equals 14 residues. Unmatched junction bases numbered 5, after V lost 5 bases and J lost 3 bases. CDR3 in DNA: TGTGCCAGCAGTCCGGACAGGGATCACACTGAAGCTTTCTTT. Translation: CASSPDRDHTEAFF.

This clonotype was seen ten or more times. The gene calls are TRBV12-3 or TRBV12-4 and TRBJ2-1, with 7 positions matching TRBD1. Losses at the gene ends were 0 bases for V and 8 bases for J; bases not matched to a gene: 4. The length of the CDR3 is 14 residues. Here the CDR3 DNA reads TGTGCCAGCAGTTTAGCCCTCACAGGGGATGAGCAGTTCTTC. This sequence encodes CASSLALTGDEQFF.

The rearrangement uses TRBV3-1 and TRBJ2-2; a weak D match, TRBD2 (6 bases). The CDR3 has 15 amino acids. V gave up 4 bases and J gave up 5 bases, with 14 bases separating them. CDR1 is LGHDT and CDR2 is YNNKEL in the germline V gene (reference sequence). The CDR3 DNA is TGTGCCAGCAGCCCGCGGGACTTGGGAACCGGGGAGCTGTTTTTT. Protein: CASSPRDLGTGELFF.

This clonotype was observed a handful of times. CDR3 amino acids: CASTSDTEAFF. In DNA, the CDR3 is TGTGCCAGTACTTCTGACACTGAAGCTTTCTTT. The gene calls are TRBV19 and TRBJ1-1; D gene ambiguous. CDR1 LNHDA and CDR2 SQIVND come from the germline V gene (reference sequence). The CDR3 has 11 amino acids. Trimming pared 7 bases from V and 3 bases from J, leaving 6 bases between.

The chain couples TRBV28 to TRBJ1-1; D unclear. CDR3 length: 12 amino acids. Trimming pared 6 bases from V and 5 bases from J, leaving 10 bases between. Germline CDR1 and CDR2: MDHEN and SYDVKM. In nucleotides, the CDR3 is TGTGCCAGCAGGGAACTTGGGACTGAAGCTTTCTTT. Protein sequence: CASRELGTEAFF. Using reference TRBV28 and TRBJ1-1 for the parts outside the CDR3, the full variable domain is DVKVTQSSRYLVKRTGEKVFLECVQDMDHENMFWYRQDPGLGLRLIYFSYDVKMKEKGDIPEGYSVSREKKERFSLILESASTNQTSMYLCASRELGTEAFFGQGTRLTVV.

In nucleotides, the CDR3 is TGTGCCAGCAGCGCCCGGGACAGCTATTTCTACGAGCAGTACTTC. Protein product: CASSARDSYFYEQYF. The chain has TRBV11-2 and TRBJ2-7, with 7 bases lining up with TRBD1. The ends lost 5 bases at V and 3 bases at J; junction bases unmatched: 10. The germline CDR1 and CDR2 sequences are SGHAT and FQNNGV. The CDR3 is made up of 15 amino acids.

This clonotype was counted only a few times. The V gene is TRBV4-1, the J gene TRBJ2-7; a possible D gene is TRBD2 (5 bases). V was trimmed by 2 bases and J by 3 bases, leaving 11 bases between them. From germline, CDR1 is MGHRA and CDR2 YSYEKL. The CDR3 has 14 amino acids. The CDR3 is CASSQSPAGYEQYF. The CDR3 DNA follows: TGCGCCAGCAGCCAAAGCCCCGCGGGCTACGAGCAGTACTTC.

A few counts support this clonotype. The chain joins TRBV7-9 to TRBJ2-5; TRBD2 matches 7 bases. CDR1 SEHNR and CDR2 FQNEAQ come from the germline V gene (reference sequence). The CDR3 is 15 residues long. J gave up 0 bases and V 7 bases, and 8 bases lay outside the gene matches. The CDR3 loop is CASTFDTSDQETQYF. CDR3 sequence (DNA): TGTGCCAGCACCTTCGACACTAGCGACCAAGAGACCCAGTACTTC.

This clonotype was detected a few times. The rearrangement joins TRBV20-1 to TRBJ1-2; D not certain. The V gene's germline CDR1 is DFQATT and CDR2 SNEGSKA (reference sequence). Trimming took off 0 bases at V and 4 bases at J, with 15 bases between the two ends. CDR3 length: 15 residues. CDR3 DNA: TGCAGTGCTAGAGATTCGGCCGGCGGGAGCTATGGCTACACCTTC. The encoded protein is CSARDSAGGSYGYTF.

This clonotype was found a few times. This sequence joins TRBV29-1 and TRBJ1-2; D is ambiguous. This CDR3 has 11 residues. Deletions cut 7 bases from V and 6 bases from J, with 12 bases between. The germline CDR1 and CDR2 sequences are SQVTM and ANQGSEA. The CDR3 region has the DNA TGCAGCGCTAAGGATGGTAATGGCTACACCTTC. Amino acids: CSAKDGNGYTF.

This clonotype occurred a few times. The V gene is TRBV4-1, the J gene TRBJ1-1, with 8 bases identical to TRBD1. The V gene's germline CDR1 is MGHRA and CDR2 YSYEKL. The CDR3 runs to 14 residues. J lost 5 bases, V lost 5 bases, and 7 bases had no gene match. DNA for the CDR3: TGCGCCAGCAGCAACGGACAGGGCGGTACTGAAGCTTTCTTT. Its translation is CASSNGQGGTEAFF.

The chain joins TRBV28 to TRBJ2-5; 9 nucleotides match TRBD2. The CDR3 consists of 17 residues. The germline CDR1 and CDR2 sequences are MDHEN and SYDVKM. The junction had 6 bases not matched to a gene; V was cut back by 1 base and J by 0 bases. CDR3 in DNA: TGTGCCAGCAGTTTATTCGGGCTAGCGGGGAACCAAGAGACCCAGTACTTC. The encoded protein is CASSLFGLAGNQETQYF.

This clonotype has more than one count but fewer than ten. The chain has TRBV7-8 and TRBJ2-2; 10 nucleotides align to TRBD1. The germline V gene has CDR1 SGHVS and CDR2 FQNEAQ. Trimming cost V 1 base and J 5 bases; bases outside gene matches: 10. This CDR3 comprises 18 residues. The DNA for the CDR3 is TGTGCCAGCAGCTTAGGGGGGCTCGGGACAGGGGTGACCGGGGAGCTGTTTTTT. The encoded protein is CASSLGGLGTGVTGELFF.

The chain is built from TRBV28 and TRBJ2-1; D perhaps matches TRBD2 (6 bases). From germline, CDR1 is MDHEN and CDR2 SYDVKM. V shed 3 bases and J shed 6 bases, with 9 bases lying between them. The CDR3 is 13 residues long. The chain's CDR3 is CASSFRTTNEQFF. As DNA, the CDR3 is TGTGCCAGCAGTTTCCGGACTACCAATGAGCAGTTCTTC. Combining the CDR3 with reference TRBV28 and TRBJ2-1 gives the whole variable domain DVKVTQSSRYLVKRTGEKVFLECVQDMDHENMFWYRQDPGLGLRLIYFSYDVKMKEKGDIPEGYSVSREKKERFSLILESASTNQTSMYLCASSFRTTNEQFFGPGTRLTVL.

The rearrangement joins TRBV4-3 to TRBJ2-3, with 11 bases matching TRBD1. CDR1 LGHNA and CDR2 YSLEER come from the germline V gene. V lost 0 bases to trimming and J lost 5 bases; unmatched junction nucleotides: 7. The CDR3 is 17 amino acids. The CDR3 DNA follows: TGCGCCAGCAGCCAAGATATCCCCGGGACAGGGGGAGATACGCAGTATTTT. Its protein is CASSQDIPGTGGDTQYF.

This clonotype was detected a few times. The J gene is TRBJ2-2, the V gene TRBV4-1; 7 bases are shared with TRBD2. Germline V gene data show CDR1 as MGHRA and CDR2 as YSYEKL. The V and J ends lost 0 bases and 1 base, in that order; junction bases with no gene match: 2. CDR3 size: 16 residues. The CDR3 reads CASSQEPSGNTGELFF. CDR3 sequence (DNA): TGCGCCAGCAGCCAAGAGCCTAGCGGGAACACCGGGGAGCTGTTTTTT.

This CDR3 reads CSATRPNQPQHF. The CDR3 bases are TGCAGTGCAACTCGACCCAATCAGCCCCAGCATTTT. The chain employs TRBV20-1 and TRBJ1-5; D remains ambiguous. Germline CDR1 is DFQATT and CDR2 is SNEGSKA (reference sequence). V lost 6 bases, J lost 3 bases, and 9 bases lay in between. This CDR3 has 12 amino acids.

This clonotype was found many times. The chain couples TRBV20-1 to TRBJ2-1, with TRBD2 matching over 13 bases. After removal of 5 bases from V and 7 bases from J, the junction contained 5 bases not matched to a gene. Germline CDR1 reads DFQATT; CDR2 reads SNEGSKA (reference sequence). The length of the CDR3 is 14 residues. CDR3 amino acids: CSAEGTSGDNEQFF. Here the CDR3 DNA reads TGCAGTGCTGAAGGGACTAGCGGGGATAATGAGCAGTTCTTC.

This rearrangement joins TRBV5-1 to TRBJ1-1; D gene uncertain. The CDR3 extends over 13 amino acids. V lost 4 bases and J lost 1, with 8 bases in between. CDR1 and CDR2 from the germline V gene are SGHRS and YFSETQ. The CDR3, as DNA: TGCGCCAGCAGCGCGAGGCCGAACACTGAAGCTTTCTTT. Encoded protein: CASSARPNTEAFF.

This chain connects TRBV20-1 to TRBJ1-1; D is unclear. V was clipped by 0 bases and J by 0 bases, with 11 bases between them. CDR1 is DFQATT and CDR2 is SNEGSKA in the germline V gene (reference sequence). The CDR3 has 15 residues. The CDR3 DNA reads as TGCAGTGCTAGAGACCCCCCTGAAATGAACACTGAAGCTTTCTTT. Translation: CSARDPPEMNTEAFF.

V is TRBV12-3 or TRBV12-4 and J is TRBJ2-3, with 10 positions matching TRBD1. V lost 6 bases, J lost 0 bases, and 9 bases stayed unmatched. The CDR3 is made up of 17 amino acids. The CDR3 protein is CASRRQGAPFSTDTQYF. The CDR3 region has the DNA TGTGCCAGCAGAAGACAGGGGGCCCCCTTTAGCACAGATACGCAGTATTTT.

V gene TRBV6-1 combines with J gene TRBJ1-3; D perhaps matches TRBD1 (5 bases). The CDR3 is made up of 16 amino acids. Trimming took 8 bases from V and 0 from J, leaving 17 bases between them. Germline assignment: CDR1 MNHNS and CDR2 SASEGT. CDR3 region: CASGAGIRNSGNTIYF. The CDR3 DNA reads TGTGCCAGCGGCGCAGGGATCCGGAACTCTGGAAACACCATATATTTT.

This clonotype has only a few counts. J is TRBJ2-6 and V is TRBV20-1; D is undetermined. Germline V gene lookup returns CDR1 DFQATT and CDR2 SNEGSKA (reference sequence). The CDR3 extends over 13 amino acids. V lost 2 bases to trimming and J lost 0 bases, with 2 bases between them. Written as DNA, the CDR3 is TGCAGTGCTAGACTCTCTGGGGCCAACGTCCTGACTTTC. Residues: CSARLSGANVLTF.

This chain connects TRBV18 to TRBJ2-1; 10 nucleotides align to TRBD2. CDR1 KGHSH and CDR2 LQKENI come from the germline V gene. The CDR3 has 23 residues. V dropped 2 bases and J dropped 2; count of bases not matched to a gene: 24. CDR3 protein: CASSPNRGTDRSSGRHTYNEQFF. DNA of the CDR3: TGTGCCAGCTCACCAAACCGGGGCACGGACCGATCTAGCGGGAGACATACCTACAATGAGCAGTTCTTC.

This clonotype was counted between two and nine times. This chain joins TRBV20-1 and TRBJ1-1; D remains unclear. CDR3 size: 14 residues. CDR1 DFQATT and CDR2 SNEGSKA come from the germline V gene (reference sequence). The ends were cut back, 6 bases at V and 1 base at J, with 15 bases in the middle. The CDR3 nucleotides are TGCAGTGCCGGGCCGGGCTGGGGGAACACTGAAGCTTTCTTT. Amino acids: CSAGPGWGNTEAFF.

This clonotype was found a few times. The chain recombines TRBV12-3 or TRBV12-4 with TRBJ1-5; TRBD1 matches at 9 bases. The CDR3 length is 17 residues. The V and J ends lost 6 bases and 4 bases, in that order; junction bases with no gene match: 13. In DNA form, the CDR3 reads TGTGCCAGCAGGCAATGGACAGGGGCCTCTCCTAATCAGCCCCAGCATTTT. Translated, it gives CASRQWTGASPNQPQHF.

The V call is TRBV20-1, the J call TRBJ2-7, with 9 bases matching TRBD2. Germline CDR1 and CDR2: DFQATT and SNEGSKA (reference sequence). Germline trimming cut 3 bases from V and 7 bases from J; bases unmatched to any gene: 4. CDR3 length: 12 amino acids. The CDR3 DNA reads as TGCAGTGCTAGCGCTAGCGGGGCTGAGCAGTACTTC. Its protein product is CSASASGAEQYF.